The clone carrying this TCR beta chain was seen just once. The CDR3 length is 13 residues. Germline V gene lookup returns CDR1 SGHNT and CDR2 YYREEE (reference sequence). V was clipped by 6 bases and J by 6 bases, with 13 bases between them. The sample belongs to a study of control samples from healthy donors and cancer patients. TCRdb keeps only in-frame clones here, not all; method: immunoSEQ multiplex PCR. The data hold 170,000 or so clones, with around 90% observed a single time. The sequencing input was blood. The sequence came from a woman aged 40 to 49 in good health. The chain employs TRBV5-4 and TRBJ2-4; D is perhaps TRBD2 (6 bases). CDR3 in amino acids: CASTPPGVNIQYF. CDR3 sequence (DNA): TGTGCCAGCACCCCGCCGGGAGTAAACATTCAGTACTTC.